The 24 T cell receptor beta chains given below trace back to one sample, sequenced in a study of blood T cell repertoires in COVID-19 (dated by TCRdb to 2018 to 2020). The library was prepared using the immunoSEQ multiplex PCR assay. Not all clones reach the TCRdb copy of this immuneACCESS table, which keeps in-frame sequences only. Checked studies attribute under half of the gap to unresolved V genes and leave the rest unexplained. The sample table holds a few hundred thousand clones, of which more than 70% were seen once. Roughly 1.9% of the sample is held by the ten biggest clonotypes. Specimen: PBMCs or T cells enriched from blood (not recorded which). The source is a man aged 35 to 55 in a cohort exposed to, infected with or recovered from COVID-19 (not recorded which).

The chain carries TRBV19 and TRBJ2-7, with TRBD2 matching over 11 bases. This CDR3 comprises 16 residues. Losses at the gene ends were 6 bases for V and 2 bases for J; bases not matched to a gene: 9. Germline V gene lookup returns CDR1 LNHDA and CDR2 SQIVND (reference sequence). The CDR3 nucleotides are TGTGCCAGTAGGAGGCTGCTAGCGGGAGGCACCTACGAGCAGTACTTC. Protein sequence: CASRRLLAGGTYEQYF.

The J gene is TRBJ2-7, the V gene TRBV7-2, with 7 nucleotides matching TRBD2. This CDR3 spans 19 amino acids. V shed 1 base and J 2 bases; nucleotides not matched to a gene: 17. Looked up from germline, CDR1 is SGHTA and CDR2 is FQGNSA. The CDR3 DNA reads TGTGCCAGCAGCTTAGGAGGGGCGAACCGGGACTACCTTCCCTACGAGCAGTACTTC. Amino acid sequence: CASSLGGANRDYLPYEQYF.

The genes are TRBV15 and TRBJ1-1, with D perhaps TRBD1 (6 bases). Per the germline V gene, CDR1 is LNHNV and CDR2 is YYDKDF (reference sequence). V was clipped by 7 bases and J by 1 base, with 13 bases between them. The CDR3 runs to 14 residues. The CDR3 reads CATTRGGRNTEAFF. In DNA form, the CDR3 reads TGTGCCACCACCCGTGGGGGCAGGAACACTGAAGCTTTCTTT.

V gene TRBV7-9 combines with J gene TRBJ1-1, with unresolved D. With 5 bases removed from V and 0 bases from J, the gap between germline ends came to 10 bases. Per germline, CDR1 SEHNR and CDR2 FQNEAQ (reference sequence). This CDR3 region has 14 residues. The CDR3 is CASSPIGVNTEAFF. CDR3 coding DNA: TGTGCCAGCAGCCCAATCGGGGTGAACACTGAAGCTTTCTTT.

This chain joins TRBV19 and TRBJ1-2, with D maybe TRBD1 (6 bases). This CDR3 comprises 14 residues. Trimming cost V 9 bases and J 2 bases, with 16 bases left between them. Germline-derived CDR1 and CDR2 are LNHDA and SQIVND (reference sequence). In nucleotides, the CDR3 is TGTGCCAGCAACTATTTAAGGGGGAACTATGGCTACACCTTC. This gives the protein CASNYLRGNYGYTF.

V is TRBV2 and J is TRBJ2-2; tentative D call: TRBD1 (6 bases). Germline V gene lookup returns CDR1 SNHLY and CDR2 FYNNEI. CDR3 size: 15 residues. The ends were cut back, 7 bases at V and 0 bases at J, with 12 bases in the middle. CDR3 DNA: TGTGCCAGCAATTCCGGGACACCGAACACCGGGGAGCTGTTTTTT. This gives the protein CASNSGTPNTGELFF.

V is TRBV3-1 (or the pseudogene TRBV3-2) and J is TRBJ1-2; D unclear. V lost 4 bases and J lost 4, with 16 bases in between. The germline gives CDR1 LGHDT, CDR2 YNNKEL (reference sequence). This CDR3 contains 15 residues. CDR3 protein: CASSPSGRPSYGYTF. The CDR3 bases are TGTGCCAGCAGCCCTTCGGGGAGGCCGTCCTATGGCTACACCTTC.

The chain couples TRBV6-5 to TRBJ2-2; the match to TRBD2 covers 11 bases. The germline CDR1 and CDR2 sequences are MNHEY and SVGAGI. The V and J ends lost 5 bases and 6 bases, in that order; junction bases with no gene match: 2. The CDR3 runs to 14 residues. This chain's CDR3 is CASSRLAGSGELFF. The CDR3 coding sequence is TGTGCCAGCAGTCGACTAGCGGGATCCGGGGAGCTGTTTTTT.

The chain joins TRBV19 to TRBJ2-1; 9 bases fit TRBD2. The CDR3 is 15 amino acids. Germline V gene data show CDR1 as LNHDA and CDR2 as SQIVND (reference sequence). V dropped 7 bases and J dropped 4; count of bases not matched to a gene: 8. CDR3 protein: CASTFSGRGYNEQFF. The CDR3 DNA is TGTGCCAGTACCTTTAGCGGGAGAGGTTACAATGAGCAGTTCTTC.

This chain joins TRBV5-6 and TRBJ1-5, with 9 bases fitting TRBD1. The CDR3 loop spans 16 amino acids. Trimming cost V 1 base and J 5 bases; bases outside gene matches: 7. Germline V gene lookup returns CDR1 SGHDT and CDR2 YYEEEE. The CDR3 protein is CASSLYGQGFYQPQHF. The CDR3 region has the DNA TGTGCCAGCAGCTTGTATGGACAGGGGTTCTATCAGCCCCAGCATTTT.

V and J are TRBV9 and TRBJ1-5; perhaps TRBD1 as D (5 bases). CDR1 and CDR2 (germline): SGDLS, YYNGEE. The CDR3 runs 15 residues. With 0 bases removed from V and 6 bases from J, the gap between germline ends came to 13 bases. Written as DNA, the CDR3 is TGTGCCAGCAGCGTAGGATCAGGGCTTAGTCAGCCCCAGCATTTT. Residues: CASSVGSGLSQPQHF.

The J gene is TRBJ2-7, the V gene TRBV19; TRBD1 is a possible D gene (5 bases). This CDR3 has 11 amino acids. V was shortened by 7 bases and J by 6 bases, with 10 bases between the two germline ends. The germline V gene encodes CDR1 LNHDA and CDR2 SQIVND (reference sequence). This CDR3 is CASTGSGEQYF. CDR3 coding DNA: TGTGCCAGTACAGGGTCTGGCGAGCAGTACTTC.

The gene calls are TRBV7-9 and TRBJ1-2; 7 bases are a match to TRBD1. Germline CDR1 reads SEHNR; CDR2 reads FQNEAQ (reference sequence). With 1 base clipped from V and 3 bases from J, the junction kept 8 bases outside the gene matches. This CDR3 is 16 amino acids long. This CDR3 is CASSLGVGGADYGYTF. CDR3 nucleotides: TGTGCCAGCAGCTTAGGCGTAGGGGGCGCAGACTATGGCTACACCTTC.

This chain joins TRBV5-1 and TRBJ1-2, with D maybe TRBD1 (6 bases). The germline V gene encodes CDR1 SGHRS and CDR2 YFSETQ. The CDR3 consists of 14 residues. The V end lost 3 bases, the J end lost 4 bases, and 13 bases lay between the germline ends. CDR3 protein: CASSSGQPGYGYTF. The CDR3 coding sequence is TGCGCCAGCAGCTCCGGACAGCCGGGCTATGGCTACACCTTC.

V is TRBV11-2 and J is TRBJ2-1; tentatively, D is TRBD1 (6 bases). Deletions cut 7 bases from V and 9 bases from J, with 13 bases between. Germline V gene lookup returns CDR1 SGHAT and CDR2 FQNNGV. This CDR3 spans 12 amino acids. CDR3 residues: CASNYRAGEQFF. The CDR3 nucleotides are TGTGCCAGCAACTACAGGGCCGGTGAGCAGTTCTTC.

V usage is TRBV6-4 and J usage is TRBJ2-7, with 10 positions matching TRBD2. Trimming took 7 bases from V and 4 from J; bases not matched to a gene: 7. The CDR3 covers 14 residues. Germline CDR1 and CDR2: MRHNA and SNTAGT. The CDR3 sequence is CASISSGSWYEQYF. DNA of the CDR3: TGTGCCAGCATTTCTAGCGGGAGTTGGTACGAGCAGTACTTC.

The V call is TRBV7-9, the J call TRBJ2-1; no clear D gene. The CDR3 has 12 residues. Trimming left V 5 bases short and J 12 bases short, with 14 bases between. Germline assignment: CDR1 SEHNR and CDR2 FQNEAQ (reference sequence). The CDR3 DNA sequence: TGTGCCAGCAGCCCATTGGCAGTCCGGCAGTTCTTC. Translation: CASSPLAVRQFF. The entire variable domain, with the rest obtained from reference TRBV7-9 and TRBJ2-1, is as follows: DTGVSQNPRHKITKRGQNVTFRCDPISEHNRLYWYRQTLGQGPEFLTYFQNEAQLEKSRLLSDRFSAERPKGSFSTLEIQRTEQGDSAMYLCASSPLAVRQFFGPGTRLTVL.

This clone was counted a single time. The V and J genes are TRBV19 and TRBJ1-2; TRBD1 might be the D (5 bases). Germline values: CDR1 LNHDA, CDR2 SQIVND (reference sequence). With 5 bases removed from V and 0 bases from J, the gap between germline ends came to 22 bases. This CDR3 comprises 18 residues. This CDR3 is CASSSRGVTATSNYGYTF. In DNA form, the CDR3 reads TGTGCCAGTAGTTCCCGAGGAGTGACAGCCACATCTAACTATGGCTACACCTTC. Supplemented by reference TRBV19 and TRBJ1-2, the full variable domain reads DGGITQSPKYLFRKEGQNVTLSCEQNLNHDAMYWYRQDPGQGLRLIYYSQIVNDFQKGDIAEGYSVSREKKESFPLTVTSAQKNPTAFYLCASSSRGVTATSNYGYTFGSGTRLTVV.

V and J are TRBV28 and TRBJ1-2; 7 bases line up with TRBD1. The V segment lost 6 bases and the J segment 2 bases; nucleotides outside the gene matches: 3. Germline CDR1 is MDHEN and CDR2 is SYDVKM. The CDR3 covers 13 residues. The DNA of the CDR3 is TGTGCCAGCAGGATGACAGGGAACTATGGCTACACCTTC. Its protein product is CASRMTGNYGYTF.

The chain uses TRBV5-4 and TRBJ1-1, with 8 nucleotides matching TRBD1. V shed 1 base and J 4 bases; nucleotides not matched to a gene: 0. CDR3 length: 13 amino acids. Germline loops: CDR1 SGHNT, CDR2 YYREEE (reference sequence). Here the CDR3 reads CASSLTGGTEAFF. The CDR3 DNA reads TGTGCCAGCAGCTTGACAGGGGGCACTGAAGCTTTCTTT.

J is TRBJ2-1 and V is TRBV28; 8 bases are shared with TRBD1. The CDR3 is 15 residues long. Trimming cost V 5 bases and J 2 bases; bases outside gene matches: 5. CDR1 is MDHEN, CDR2 SYDVKM, per germline. The CDR3 loop is CASSARDRPYNEQFF. The CDR3 nucleotides read TGTGCCAGCAGTGCCCGGGACAGGCCCTACAATGAGCAGTTCTTC.

V is TRBV6-5 and J is TRBJ2-2; 7 nucleotides agree with TRBD1. J was trimmed by 5 bases and V by 6 bases; bases with no gene match: 0. This CDR3 contains 12 residues. Germline V gene data show CDR1 as MNHEY and CDR2 as SVGAGI. CDR3: CASRDRTGELFF. As DNA, the CDR3 is TGTGCCAGCAGGGACAGGACCGGGGAGCTGTTTTTT.

The chain has TRBV27 and TRBJ2-5; a weak D match, TRBD2 (6 bases). Germline CDR1 is MNHEY and CDR2 is SMNVEV (reference sequence). The CDR3 contains 14 residues. V lost 9 bases, J lost 4 bases, and 18 bases lay in between. The DNA for the CDR3 is TGTGCCAGTCAATTTAGCGGAGCATCAGAGACCCAGTACTTC. Amino acids: CASQFSGASETQYF.

The chain is built from TRBV3-1 (or the pseudogene TRBV3-2) and TRBJ2-7; D is uncertain. Germline V CDR1 and CDR2: LGHDT, YNNKEL (reference sequence). The CDR3 length is 13 residues. The germline V and J ends were trimmed by 0 bases and 6 bases, with 9 bases remaining between them. CDR3 DNA: TGTGCCAGCAGCCAAGATACTATTCCCGAGCAGTACTTC. Translation gives CASSQDTIPEQYF.